This record looks at one TCR beta chain sequence and its context. This clonotype was observed many times. No cognate antigen has been identified for it. Per-nucleotide qualities are absent, and no much larger clonotype sits a single base away. A case-control design nested within a healthcare worker cohort in London, UK, was used, with weekly nasopharyngeal swab PCR tests and blood sampling performed. Between 23 and 31 March 2020, the week of the UK lockdown, healthcare workers were enrolled and then followed up weekly for as long as 16 weeks. Library construction relied on 5' RACE. Sequencing relied on a NextSeq 500. In the TCR library protocol, unique molecular identifiers were attached to individual cDNA molecules to correct for PCR bias and sequencing error. TCR alpha and beta chains were both sequenced, and the abundances of alpha and beta sequences in each sample were closely correlated with each other. The paper's processing steps were these. Decombinator V4 was used to annotate the V gene, J gene and CDR3 of the TCR sequences. TCRs were defined as expanded if a significant change between any two time points was detected under a Poisson model with p below 0.0001. TCR abundances were normalised to the total number of TCRs sequenced in each sample and reported as counts per million. MAIT TCRs were defined by TRAV1-2 paired with TRAJ12, TRAJ20 or TRAJ33, and iNKT TCRs by TRAV10 paired with TRAJ18. VDJdb, accessed 1 November 2021, was searched for CMV, EBV and SARS-CoV-2 annotated TCRs, with TCRs annotated for multiple antigens excluded. Starting from the raw public reads, TCRdb applied fastp trimming at Q25, assembled clones with MiXCR and retained in-frame beta chains. Entries are consolidated by CDR3 protein sequence, retaining the most common genes and DNA. In this record, the V and J calls reflect TCRdb's handling and not the investigators' own analysis. In this sample the table shows fewer than 60,000 distinct CDR3 sequences, about 9.3% of which occur a single time. Together, the top ten hold under 5.5% of the sample.

This entry is derived from a study of early T cells in non-severe SARS-CoV-2 infection (dated by TCRdb to about 2021). Turning to the overall study: Bulk RNA from unsorted whole blood was used for TCR sequencing, so alpha and beta chains could not be paired. Study-level results and caveats: VDJdb matching was skewed toward anti-spike CD8 responses and likely underestimated virus-specific expansions, missing private and CD4 specificities.

The trim is 5 bases for V and 10 bases for J, with a gap of 14 bases between the germline ends. The germline V gene specifies SGHAT as CDR1 and FQNNGV as CDR2. The CDR3 spans 12 residues, from the cysteine through the phenylalanine. The entry retains the CDR3 DNA only, 36 bases that are in frame from base 1. What was sequenced was whole blood. The origin of this receptor is an adult who was a healthcare worker with PCR-confirmed SARS-CoV-2 infection or an uninfected control (not recorded which). This chain joins TRBV11-2 to TRBJ1-1; perhaps TRBD1 is the D gene, with 5 bases matching. This receptor has the CDR3 CASSKWGTLAFF. At the DNA level, the sequence is TGTGCCAGCAGCAAATGGGGGACTTTAGCTTTCTTT.